Listed here is a single TCR beta chain. Its antigen is not yet known. Base qualities are not recorded, but no much larger clone differs from it by a single base. This specimen's treatment or condition label, interpreted: randomized to nivolumab then ipilimumab (arm A) or the reverse (arm B). None of the patients in the trial had previously been given DNA-damaging chemotherapy. CheckMate 064, a randomized, open-label phase II trial of sequential checkpoint blockade, was the source of the samples, all of which came from patients with melanoma. Tumor TCR sequencing used genomic DNA from formalin-fixed paraffin-embedded (FFPE) tissue samples. These data come from a study of sequential checkpoint blockade in melanoma (dated by TCRdb to between 2018 and 2021). Broadly, across the study: Patients were assigned by 1:1 randomization to either first-line nivolumab followed by ipilimumab (arm A) or ipilimumab followed by nivolumab (arm B). DNA from over 80 pretreatment melanoma tumor samples was subjected to TCRbeta immunosequencing. For some 22 patients, matched tumor biopsies were taken both before treatment and at week 13, after single-agent nivolumab (arm A) or ipilimumab (arm B). Maintenance nivolumab was given following each of the two trial sequences. The same lesion was the source of 65% to 80% of the matched pre- and post-treatment tumor biopsy pairs. Points the paper makes about the study in general: Small sample sizes and reduced statistical power limited the analyses of tumor T-cell fraction within each arm. Tumor T-cell fraction and clonality were correlated with PD-L1 staining and CD8+ T-cell counts, but not with mutational load. In the nivolumab-first arm (arm A), an association was found between pretreatment tumor TIL clonality and response (P = .04). The model for predicting response that combines TCR metrics with mutation burden needs to be validated in larger, independent patient cohorts. Achieving clinical benefit was about 30 times more likely for patients whose tumor T-cell fraction and clonality increased by week 13.

As encoded in the germline V gene, CDR1 is MDHEN while CDR2 is SYDVKM. Between the V and J ends, shortened by 4 bases and 9 bases respectively, the junction contains 13 bases. From the cysteine through the phenylalanine, the CDR3 covers 14 amino acids. The kept DNA is CDR3 alone, 42 bases in frame from the first base. The immunoSEQ Assay was used to immunosequence TCRbeta CDR3 regions from genomic DNA. Genomic DNA was amplified by bias-controlled multiplex PCR before high-throughput sequencing. On the study's bioinformatics: To quantify the absolute abundance of each unique TCRbeta CDR3 region, the sequences were collapsed and filtered. Clonality, defined as 1 minus Pielou's evenness, was calculated using productive rearrangements only. Tumor T-cell fraction was calculated by normalizing TCRbeta template counts to the amount of usable DNA, which was estimated from several housekeeping genes. Clones with significantly greater frequencies in on-treatment versus baseline samples were identified using a previously published method. Not all clones reach the TCRdb copy of this immuneACCESS table, which keeps in-frame sequences only. Checked studies attribute under half of the gap to unresolved V genes and leave the rest unexplained. From that table come the V and J calls and clone size; the DNA was used to work out D and trimming. The sample includes roughly 5,000 clones, with approximately 19% observed a single time. The ten most abundant clones make up around 18% of the sample.

The sequencing here drew on tumor tissue (inferred from file names), taken from a patient given nivolumab and ipilimumab in sequence. The chain couples TRBV28 to TRBJ1-6; the D segment cannot be called with confidence. The TCR was taken from a human donor with melanoma. The nucleotide sequence is given as TGTGCCAGCAGTTCTTATCAAGAGGGTTCACCCCTCCACTTT. This translates into CASSSYQEGSPLHF.